This T cell receptor (beta chain) came from a study of blood T cell repertoires in COVID-19. On the study more broadly: Italy, Spain and the United States were the sources of the convalescent and acute COVID-19 samples. PBMCs, B-cell-depleted T cells, or T cells provided the cDNA or gDNA that made up the material.

In the study's own analysis: From reference gene primer amplification, estimates of nucleated cell counts were derived. The method was immunoSEQ multiplex PCR; TCRdb's version includes in-frame clones alone and lacks a portion of them. Clone size and V and J calls were adopted from that table, with D and trimming inferred from the DNA. In the table there are about 200,000 clones, approximately 87% of which are singletons. V shed 4 bases and J shed 6 bases, with 10 bases lying between them. There are 13 residues in the CDR3. The sequenced material came from peripheral blood. This sequence joins TRBV12-3 or TRBV12-4 and TRBJ2-1; D is ambiguous. This sequence originates from a woman in her seventies with acute or convalescent COVID-19. CDR3 sequence (DNA): TGTGCCAGCAGTTCCCTGTGGCCCAATGAGCAGTTCTTC. Translated, it gives CASSSLWPNEQFF.